This TCR beta chain was obtained from a study of identical twins. General study points: Cross-sectional statistical analysis, not tracking of the same donors, underpinned the conclusions. Abundant beta clonotypes from cord blood had fewer insertions, unlike memory repertoires, which showed none.

This clonotype was recorded many times. Its antigen is still unknown. The CDR3 length is 12 residues. V gave up 8 bases and J gave up 6 bases, with 8 bases separating them. Germline-derived CDR1 and CDR2 are MNHEY and SVGAGI. The authors used template switching to add a universal primer site and gave cDNA unique molecular identifiers. A single record per CDR3 protein comes from TCRdb applying MiXCR to the 5' RACE reads. The sample shows nearly 900,000 distinct CDR3 sequences, about 12% of them seen only once. These data were also reused for a study on yellow fever vaccine responses in identical twins.

The sample taken for sequencing was PBMCs. The gene calls are TRBV6-5 and TRBJ2-6; the D is unclear. This clonotype was sampled from a woman between 18 and 30 years old in good health. CDR3 DNA: TGTGCCAGCGGGCCGAAGGCCAACGTCCTGACTTTC. Protein: CASGPKANVLTF.